One and the same sample provided the 6 T cell receptor beta chains below, sequenced in a study of identical twins. TCRdb re-derived calls from the 5' RACE reads in MiXCR, one entry per CDR3 protein. The profile shows 500,000 to 600,000 distinct CDR3 sequences, roughly 21% of them singletons. This sample also appeared in a second study, on T cells expressing NK-cell markers.

Material for sequencing was CD4+ T cells sorted from blood. The receptors come from a woman between 18 and 29 years old in good health.

This sequence joins TRBV5-6 and TRBJ1-4; no firm D call. V was shortened by 1 base and J by 7 bases, with 5 bases between the two germline ends. The CDR3 is made up of 12 amino acids. CDR1 and CDR2 (germline): SGHDT, YYEEEE. The CDR3 loop reads CASSLQGEKLFF. In DNA form, the CDR3 reads TGTGCCAGCAGCTTGCAAGGTGAAAAACTGTTTTTT. Supplemented by reference TRBV5-6 and TRBJ1-4, the full variable domain reads DAGVTQSPTHLIKTRGQQVTLRCSPKSGHDTVSWYQQALGQGPQFIFQYYEEEERQRGNFPDRFSGHQFPNYSSELNVNALLLGDSALYLCASSLQGEKLFFGSGTQLSVL.

Only a few counts were recorded for this clonotype. CDR3 sequence: CASIASGRTYEQYF. For the CDR3, the DNA is TGTGCCAGCATAGCTAGCGGGAGGACCTACGAGCAGTACTTC. This sequence joins TRBV6-2 or TRBV6-3 and TRBJ2-7; 11 bases agree with TRBD2. V dropped 7 bases and J dropped 2; count of bases not matched to a gene: 4. In germline, CDR1 is MNHEY, CDR2 SVGEGT. There are 14 residues in the CDR3.

The V and J genes are TRBV20-1 and TRBJ2-1; the match to TRBD2 covers 14 bases. Trimming cost V 4 bases and J 0 bases; bases outside gene matches: 8. The germline V gene encodes CDR1 DFQATT and CDR2 SNEGSKA (reference sequence). The CDR3 extends over 18 amino acids. In DNA, the CDR3 is TGCAGTGCTAAAAGACTAGCGGGGGGGCTAAGCTCCTACAATGAGCAGTTCTTC. It translates to CSAKRLAGGLSSYNEQFF.

In this sample, this clonotype turned up a few times. The J gene is TRBJ1-1, the V gene TRBV6-2 or TRBV6-3; unclear D gene. Germline values: CDR1 MNHEY, CDR2 SVGEGT. CDR3 length: 12 residues. V gave up 8 bases and J gave up 5 bases, with 12 bases separating them. The chain's CDR3 is CASGDDGTEAFF. In nucleotides, the CDR3 is TGTGCCAGCGGAGACGACGGGACTGAAGCTTTCTTT.

The sample holds a few counts of this clonotype. The chain couples TRBV11-2 to TRBJ2-2; D uncertain. The CDR3 is 15 residues long. The V gene lost 5 bases and the J gene lost 0 bases, with 10 bases spanning the gap. Germline CDR1 and CDR2: SGHAT and FQNNGV. For the CDR3, the DNA is TGTGCCAGCAGCAAAACCAGGACGAACACCGGGGAGCTGTTTTTT. This encodes CASSKTRTNTGELFF.

The chain links TRBV5-6 to TRBJ2-6, with TRBD2 matching over 8 bases. This CDR3 has 19 residues. V lost 4 bases and J lost 2; bases outside the gene matches: 14. The V gene's germline CDR1 is SGHDT and CDR2 YYEEEE. The CDR3 DNA reads TGTGCCAGCAGCGATCCGTTCCGGGGGGGCGTACCTGGGGCCAACGTCCTGACTTTC. Translated, it gives CASSDPFRGGVPGANVLTF.